The source of this TCR beta chain is a study of monozygotic twins with inflammatory bowel disease (dated by TCRdb to about 2019). Turning to the overall study: The full study comprised some 30 monozygotic twin pairs: nine German pairs (four IBD-concordant, five IBD-discordant) and 19 IBD-discordant Danish pairs. The search for disease-associated traits relied mainly on comparing, within discordant pairs, IBD patients with their genetically identical healthy co-twins. Each individual had, on average, about 151 000 unique TCRalpha sequences and 181 000 unique TCRbeta sequences available for analysis. Study-level results and caveats: No single strong signal or clonotype linked to IBD turned up in the results, so the idea that one exists was not supported. Because patients received different immunosuppressive treatments, the repertoires may have picked up extra background noise and variability between individuals. No difference in repertoire similarity was observed between concordant and discordant twins, possibly owing to limited statistical power. TCRbeta repertoire diversity, by inverse Simpson index, was decreased in IBD patients compared with their healthy co-twins. Different T cell subtypes could not be distinguished in the analysis. Compared with healthy twins, IBD patients shared fewer clonotypes with other individuals, and the difference was most pronounced in patients with signs of disease activity.

Note on this clonotype: Its antigen remains unidentified.

Library creation used 5' RACE. The input for every TCR library was around 3.5 ug of total RNA. For each sample, cDNA synthesis was carried out in eight separate reactions using SMARTScribe reverse transcriptase. During cDNA synthesis, template switching introduced unique molecular identifiers that contained a 6-nucleotide sample barcode. Amplification of TCRalpha and TCRbeta cDNA involved two nested PCRs of approximately 16 and 9 cycles, and each PCR was followed by bead purification. Before amplification, the cDNA was both treated with uracil DNA-glycosylase and purified with the QIAquick PCR purification kit. The second PCR added Illumina TruSeq-compatible adapters along with sample-specific barcodes. TapeStation and Qubit were used to check library quality and concentration, and 4 to 6 ng of each library went into the pool. Sequencing of the pooled libraries was done on an Illumina HiSeq2500 single-index Rapid Run using custom sequencing primers and 2 x 100 bp reads. In the original analysis: MiGEC version 1.2.6 was used for UMI-based consensus assembly to correct PCR and sequencing errors. V(D)J alignment, clonotype assembly and CDR3 extraction were performed with MiXCR version 2.1.1. To normalise gene usage, clonotype sharing and MAIT/NKT TCR abundance, the top 1000, 10 000 and 20 000 clonotypes in each sample were analysed. Diversity was computed as the inverse Simpson index with the vegan R package after downsampling to 27 000 UMIs. Paired Mann-Whitney U tests on discordant twin pairs were used, with Benjamini-Hochberg multiple-testing correction. The reads underwent TCRdb reprocessing, giving one record for each CDR3 protein sequence and no DNA. The V and J calls and clone size are TCRdb's, not the authors'. The sample's table lists a count of over 110,000 distinct CDR3 sequences. Of the sample, less than 3% falls within the top ten clones.

From each donor, an approximately 2.5 ml peripheral blood sample was collected into PAXgene tubes and kept at -80 degrees C. Without T cell sorting, total RNA was isolated from whole blood using the PAXgene blood miRNA kit on an automated QIAcube. Deep TCRalpha and TCRbeta repertoire profiling with unique molecular barcoding was performed on peripheral blood of monozygotic twin pairs concordant or discordant for inflammatory bowel disease. Smoking habits were recorded for all twin pairs, and individuals were classified as current, former or never smokers. Sequenced: blood. This receptor was obtained from a human donor with ulcerative colitis or Crohn's disease, or a healthy co-twin of an affected twin (not recorded which).

The CDR3 loop reads CASSPGTPNTGELFF. The rearranged segments are TRBV7-3 and TRBJ2-2; TCRdb calls TRBD1, which cannot be checked without DNA. The CDR3, cysteine through phenylalanine, is 15 amino acids long. Nucleotide data are not available. For CDR1 and CDR2, the germline V gene lists SGHTA and FQGTGA.